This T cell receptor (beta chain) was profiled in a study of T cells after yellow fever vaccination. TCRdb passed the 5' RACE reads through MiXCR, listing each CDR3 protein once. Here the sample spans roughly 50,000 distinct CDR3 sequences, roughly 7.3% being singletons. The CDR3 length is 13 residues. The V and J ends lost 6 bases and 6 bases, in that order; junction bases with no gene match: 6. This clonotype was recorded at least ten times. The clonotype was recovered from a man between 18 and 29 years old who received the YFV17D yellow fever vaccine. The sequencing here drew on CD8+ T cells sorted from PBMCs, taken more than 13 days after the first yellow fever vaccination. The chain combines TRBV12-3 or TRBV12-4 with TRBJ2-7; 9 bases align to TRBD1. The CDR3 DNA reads TGTGCCAGCAGACAGGGGGCAATCAGCGAGCAGTACTTC. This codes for CASRQGAISEQYF.